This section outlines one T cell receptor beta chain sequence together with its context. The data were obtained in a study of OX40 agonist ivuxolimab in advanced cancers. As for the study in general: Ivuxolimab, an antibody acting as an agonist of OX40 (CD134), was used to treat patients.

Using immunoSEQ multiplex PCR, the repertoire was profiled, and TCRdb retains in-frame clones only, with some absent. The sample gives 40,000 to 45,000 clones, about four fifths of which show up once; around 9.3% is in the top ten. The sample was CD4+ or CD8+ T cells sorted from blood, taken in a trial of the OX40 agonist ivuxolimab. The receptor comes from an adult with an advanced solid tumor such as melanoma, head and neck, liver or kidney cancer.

CDR3 DNA: TGTGCCAGCAAGGTAGGACTCCTTAGCAATCAGCCCCAGCATTTT. It specifies CASKVGLLSNQPQHF. The chain couples TRBV6-4 to TRBJ1-5; the D is unclear. This CDR3 is built from 15 residues. Germline values: CDR1 MRHNA, CDR2 SNTAGT. The V end was cut by 7 bases, the J end by 0 bases, with 13 bases between.